A single sample is the source of the 18 T cell receptor beta chains below, sequenced in a study of T-cell reconstitution after alpha-beta-depleted transplantation in children. Preparing the TCRbeta library involved the use of unique molecular identifiers. TCRdb processed the PCR reads anew with MiXCR; each CDR3 protein has one entry. The table records about 830,000 distinct CDR3 sequences, 16% of them present only once. This sample comprised PBMCs, mostly from graft donor cells, obtained 360 days after TCRalphabeta/CD19-depleted stem cell transplant. The source is a male patient younger than 18 who had a stem cell transplant for acute lymphoblastic leukemia, so the T cells may come from the graft donor.

V and J are TRBV18 and TRBJ1-5; no reliable D call. The CDR3 runs 16 residues. Germline loops: CDR1 KGHSH, CDR2 LQKENI. Between the trimmed V and J ends, which lost 2 bases and 0 bases, there was a span of 11 bases. The CDR3 coding sequence is TGTGCCAGCTCACCAAAAGGAACCTATAGCAATCAGCCCCAGCATTTT. Translation: CASSPKGTYSNQPQHF.

The chain carries TRBV15 and TRBJ2-7, with a weak D call TRBD1 (7 bases). V dropped 4 bases and J dropped 4 bases, with 17 bases sitting between them. Germline CDR1 and CDR2: LNHNV and YYDKDF (reference sequence). The CDR3 totals 15 residues. CDR3 coding DNA: TGTGCCACCAGCATAAACGACAGGGCGGGGTACGAGCAGTACTTC. This encodes CATSINDRAGYEQYF.

This clonotype was detected a few times. The chain is built from TRBV7-8 and TRBJ2-7; D could derive from TRBD1 or TRBD2 (5 bases each). The V gene's germline CDR1 is SGHVS and CDR2 FQNEAQ. The germline V and J ends were trimmed by 5 bases and 7 bases, with 15 bases remaining between them. This CDR3 is built from 13 residues. Here the CDR3 reads CASSPRLRGEQYF. As DNA, the CDR3 is TGTGCCAGCAGCCCTAGACTGAGGGGAGAGCAGTACTTC.

The rearrangement joins TRBV7-3 to TRBJ1-2; D not resolved. The V gene lost 1 base and the J gene lost 4 bases, with 10 bases spanning the gap. This CDR3 has 14 amino acids. In germline, CDR1 is SGHTA, CDR2 FQGTGA. This chain's CDR3 is CASSLSGVGYGYTF. DNA for the CDR3: TGTGCCAGCAGCTTAAGTGGGGTCGGCTATGGCTACACCTTC.

This clonotype was seen a handful of times. CDR3 in DNA: TGCGCCAGCACCCAAGGCGTTTTCATCACAGATACGCAGTATTTT. Protein product: CASTQGVFITDTQYF. The rearrangement links TRBV5-1 to TRBJ2-3; D ambiguous. The CDR3 consists of 15 residues. Germline CDR1 SGHRS, CDR2 YFSETQ. V lost 6 bases to trimming and J lost 2 bases, with 16 bases between them. Full variable domain (remainder filled in from reference TRBV5-1 and TRBJ2-3): KAGVTQTPRYLIKTRGQQVTLSCSPISGHRSVSWYQQTPGQGLQFLFEYFSETQRNKGNFPGRFSGRQFSNSRSEMNVSTLELGDSALYLCASTQGVFITDTQYFGPGTRLTVL.

The sample holds a few counts of this clonotype. The chain carries TRBV19 and TRBJ2-7; D remains unclear. Trimming cost V 3 bases and J 2 bases, with 8 bases left between them. Germline V CDR1 and CDR2: LNHDA, SQIVND (reference sequence). The CDR3 is made up of 13 amino acids. CDR3 loop: CASSIGGTYEQYF. DNA of the CDR3: TGTGCCAGTAGTATTGGTGGAACCTACGAGCAGTACTTC.

V is TRBV7-6 and J is TRBJ2-7, with 9 bases matching TRBD1. Germline trimming cut 3 bases from V and 6 bases from J; bases unmatched to any gene: 15. CDR1 and CDR2 from the germline V gene are SGHVS and FNYEAQ. The CDR3 has 17 amino acids. The CDR3 DNA reads as TGTGCCAGCAGCTTGGTTGGTCCCGGGACAGGGCCTTTCGAGCAGTACTTC. Translated: CASSLVGPGTGPFEQYF. Full variable domain (rest looked up from reference TRBV7-6 and TRBJ2-7): GAGVSQSPRYKVTKRGQDVALRCDPISGHVSLYWYRQALGQGPEFLTYFNYEAQQDKSGLPNDRFSAERPEGSISTLTIQRTEQRDSAMYRCASSLVGPGTGPFEQYFGPGTRLTVT.

V gene TRBV27 combines with J gene TRBJ2-1; D may be TRBD1 or TRBD2 (5 bases each). The CDR3 extends over 14 amino acids. The germline CDR1 and CDR2 sequences are MNHEY and SMNVEV (reference sequence). V was trimmed by 3 bases and J by 4 bases, leaving 10 bases between them. The CDR3 sequence is CASSFRDAYNEQFF. CDR3 DNA sequence: TGTGCCAGCAGTTTCCGGGACGCTTACAATGAGCAGTTCTTC.

The chain joins TRBV6-1 to TRBJ2-1; 13 bases match TRBD2. CDR3 length: 15 amino acids. Germline CDR1 is MNHNS and CDR2 is SASEGT. Trimming cost V 4 bases and J 7 bases; bases outside gene matches: 4. DNA of the CDR3: TGTGCCAGCAGTGTAACTAGCGGGAGGGCGAATGAGCAGTTCTTC. It is translated as CASSVTSGRANEQFF.

This clonotype was detected only a few times. The chain recombines TRBV5-6 with TRBJ2-1, with D possibly being TRBD1 or TRBD2 (6 bases each). Trimming removed 0 bases from V and 5 bases from J, with 12 bases in between. CDR3 size: 15 residues. CDR1 is SGHDT and CDR2 is YYEEEE in the germline V gene. This chain's CDR3 is CASSLGGADHNEQFF. The CDR3 nucleotides are TGTGCCAGCAGCTTGGGGGGGGCGGACCACAATGAGCAGTTCTTC.

This clonotype was counted only a few times. The V and J genes are TRBV27 and TRBJ2-3; 11 positions match TRBD2. The CDR3 has 14 amino acids. Trimming removed 6 bases from V and 7 bases from J; junction bases left unmatched: 6. Germline V gene sequence: CDR1 MNHEY, CDR2 SMNVEV (reference sequence). CDR3 residues: CASRASGRKYTQYF. CDR3 DNA: TGTGCCAGCAGGGCTAGCGGGAGGAAATATACGCAGTATTTT.

This clonotype was recorded a few times. V gene TRBV15 combines with J gene TRBJ1-1, with TRBD1 as a possible D gene (6 bases). Germline CDR1 is LNHNV and CDR2 is YYDKDF (reference sequence). The V and J ends lost 0 bases and 13 bases respectively, with 15 bases between them. This CDR3 is built from 13 residues. CDR3 sequence (DNA): TGTGCCACCAGCAGAGAGGTGGAAACAGGGAATTTCTTT. It translates to CATSREVETGNFF. Full variable domain (rest looked up from reference TRBV15 and TRBJ1-1): DAMVIQNPRYQVTQFGKPVTLSCSQTLNHNVMYWYQQKSSQAPKLLFHYYDKDFNNEADTPDNFQSRRPNTSFCFLDIRSPGLGDTAMYLCATSREVETGNFFGQGTRLTVV.

This clonotype was counted ten times or more. The chain joins TRBV3-1 to TRBJ2-4; 8 nucleotides match TRBD2. Trimming cost V 5 bases and J 9 bases; bases outside gene matches: 12. This CDR3 is 15 amino acids long. Germline-derived CDR1 and CDR2 are LGHDT and YNNKEL (reference sequence). The CDR3 nucleotides are TGTGCCAGCAGCAGCTCCATGGGACTAGGACCCATTCAGTACTTC. This sequence encodes CASSSSMGLGPIQYF.

This clonotype was detected only a few times. The J gene is TRBJ2-1, the V gene TRBV5-1; tentative D call: TRBD2 (6 bases). The CDR3 sequence is 14 residues long. Germline V CDR1 and CDR2: SGHRS, YFSETQ. V was trimmed by 7 bases and J by 4 bases, leaving 15 bases between them. CDR3 residues: CASSTTGLYNEQFF. The CDR3 DNA reads TGCGCCAGCTCCACAACGGGACTTTACAATGAGCAGTTCTTC.

V is TRBV7-8 and J is TRBJ2-5; tentatively, D is TRBD2 (6 bases). The germline CDR1 and CDR2 sequences are SGHVS and FQNEAQ. CDR3 size: 15 residues. With 1 base removed from V and 5 bases from J, the gap between germline ends came to 14 bases. CDR3 region: CASSLGRRSGETQYF. CDR3 nucleotides: TGTGCCAGCAGCTTAGGACGGAGGAGCGGGGAGACCCAGTACTTC.

This clonotype was detected only a few times. This chain joins TRBV7-8 and TRBJ1-6; a possible D gene is TRBD1 (6 bases). Germline V gene data show CDR1 as SGHVS and CDR2 as FQNEAQ. The CDR3 has 15 amino acids. V gave up 3 bases and J gave up 4 bases, with 10 bases separating them. This CDR3 reads CASSFRDKYNSPLHF. CDR3 nucleotides: TGTGCCAGCAGCTTCAGGGACAAGTATAATTCACCCCTCCACTTT. The full variable domain, in which reference TRBV7-8 and TRBJ1-6 provide the parts outside the CDR3, is GAGVSQSPRYKVAKRGQDVALRCDPISGHVSLFWYQQALGQGPEFLTYFQNEAQLDKSGLPSDRFFAERPEGSVSTLKIQRTQQEDSAVYLCASSFRDKYNSPLHFGNGTRLTVT.

This chain links TRBV2 with TRBJ1-3; D is perhaps TRBD1 (6 bases). The V gene lost 6 bases and the J gene lost 4 bases, with 16 bases spanning the gap. This CDR3 region has 15 residues. Looked up from germline, CDR1 is SNHLY and CDR2 is FYNNEI. This chain's CDR3 is CASSGTHTAGNTIYF. As DNA, the CDR3 is TGTGCCAGCAGCGGGACACACACGGCGGGAAACACCATATATTTT.

The chain combines TRBV6-5 with TRBJ2-6; D not resolved. The CDR3 sequence is 17 residues long. V was pared by 0 bases and J by 1 base, with 10 bases between. Germline CDR1 MNHEY, CDR2 SVGAGI. The CDR3 loop is CASSYSIGQSGANVLTF. As DNA, the CDR3 is TGTGCCAGCAGTTACTCGATCGGGCAGTCTGGGGCCAACGTCCTGACTTTC.